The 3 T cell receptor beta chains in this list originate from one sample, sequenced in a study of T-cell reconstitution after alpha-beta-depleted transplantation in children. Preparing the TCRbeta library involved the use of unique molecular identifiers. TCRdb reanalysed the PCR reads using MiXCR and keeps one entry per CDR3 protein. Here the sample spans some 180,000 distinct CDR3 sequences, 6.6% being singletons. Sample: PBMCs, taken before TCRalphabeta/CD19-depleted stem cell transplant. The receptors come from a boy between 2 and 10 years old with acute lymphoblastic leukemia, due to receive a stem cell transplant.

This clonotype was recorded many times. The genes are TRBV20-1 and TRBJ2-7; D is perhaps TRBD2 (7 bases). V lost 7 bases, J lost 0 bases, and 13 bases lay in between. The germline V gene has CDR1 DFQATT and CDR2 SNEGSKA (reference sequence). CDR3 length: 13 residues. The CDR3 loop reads CSGRGGTSYEQYF. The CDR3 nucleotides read TGCAGTGGGAGGGGGGGGACCTCCTACGAGCAGTACTTC.

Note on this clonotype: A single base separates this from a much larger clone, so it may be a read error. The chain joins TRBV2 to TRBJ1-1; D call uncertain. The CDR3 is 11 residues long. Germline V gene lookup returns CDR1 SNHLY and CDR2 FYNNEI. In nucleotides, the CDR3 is TGTACCAGCAGCCACAAAACTGAAGCTTTCTTT. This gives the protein CTSSHKTEAFF.

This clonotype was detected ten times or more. The CDR3 region has the DNA TGCAGTGCCACTACCCTTGGGGTAGCGGGGGGAGCCGGGGAGCTGTTTTTT. This translates into CSATTLGVAGGAGELFF. This rearrangement joins TRBV20-1 to TRBJ2-2; 10 bases agree with TRBD2. V lost 6 bases to trimming and J lost 6 bases; unmatched junction nucleotides: 16. Germline V gene sequence: CDR1 DFQATT, CDR2 SNEGSKA (reference sequence). This CDR3 has 17 amino acids.